The entry below describes one T cell receptor (beta chain). Its antigen remains unidentified. Here immunoSEQ multiplex PCR was the method, and the copy in TCRdb shows in-frame clones only, minus some. The data contain tens of thousands of clones, 85% to 90% of them seen just once; the ten biggest clones take up approximately 5%. This entry belongs to a study of OX40 agonist ivuxolimab in advanced cancers. Study summary: While on treatment, patients had intravenous ivuxolimab at 0.01 to 10 mg/kg every 2 weeks. Enrollees could have had prior anti-PD-1, anti-PD-L1 or anti-CTLA-4 therapy, which about 42% had received. Partial responses were achieved by three patients, one with hepatocellular carcinoma and two with cutaneous melanoma.

Trimming at V came to 5 bases and at J to 13 bases, leaving 14 bases not matched to a gene. Germline values: CDR1 LNHNV, CDR2 YYDKDF (reference sequence). This CDR3 has 15 amino acids. Study findings and constraints: Expanded clones belonging to CD8+ T cells outnumbered, on average, those of CD4+.

The source material was CD4+ or CD8+ T cells sorted from blood, sampled in a trial of the OX40 agonist ivuxolimab. This sequence joins TRBV15 and TRBJ1-6; TRBD1 agrees at 7 bases. The sequence derives from an adult with an advanced solid tumor such as melanoma, head and neck, liver or kidney cancer. CDR3 protein: CATSRNTRGGLPLHF. The CDR3 region has the DNA TGTGCCACCAGCCGTAACACGAGAGGGGGCCTCCCCCTCCACTTT.